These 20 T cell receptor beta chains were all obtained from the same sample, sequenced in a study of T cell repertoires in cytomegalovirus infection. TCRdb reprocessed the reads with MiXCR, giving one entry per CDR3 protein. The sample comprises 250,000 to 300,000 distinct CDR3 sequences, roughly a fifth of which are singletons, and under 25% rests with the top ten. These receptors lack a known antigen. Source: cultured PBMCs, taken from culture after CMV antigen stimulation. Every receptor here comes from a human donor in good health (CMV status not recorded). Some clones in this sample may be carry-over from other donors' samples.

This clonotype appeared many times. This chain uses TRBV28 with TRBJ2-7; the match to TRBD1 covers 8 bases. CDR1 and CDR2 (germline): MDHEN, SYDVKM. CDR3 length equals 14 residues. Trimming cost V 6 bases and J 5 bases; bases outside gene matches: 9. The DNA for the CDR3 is TGTGCCAGCAGCCTGACAGGGGAGCGGAACGAGCAGTACTTC. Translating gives CASSLTGERNEQYF.

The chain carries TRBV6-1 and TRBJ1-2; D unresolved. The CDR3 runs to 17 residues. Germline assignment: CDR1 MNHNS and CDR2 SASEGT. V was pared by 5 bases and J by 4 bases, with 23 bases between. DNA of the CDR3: TGTGCCAGCAGTTATGAGGTACAGTGGCCATTTGGCTATGGCTACACCTTC. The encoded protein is CASSYEVQWPFGYGYTF.

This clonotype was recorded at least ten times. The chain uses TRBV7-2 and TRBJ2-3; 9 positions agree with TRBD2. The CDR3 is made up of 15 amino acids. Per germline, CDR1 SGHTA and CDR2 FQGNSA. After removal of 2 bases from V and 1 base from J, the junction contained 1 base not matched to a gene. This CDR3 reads CASSLRTSGTDTQYF. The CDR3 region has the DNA TGTGCCAGCAGCTTAAGGACTAGCGGCACAGATACGCAGTATTTT.

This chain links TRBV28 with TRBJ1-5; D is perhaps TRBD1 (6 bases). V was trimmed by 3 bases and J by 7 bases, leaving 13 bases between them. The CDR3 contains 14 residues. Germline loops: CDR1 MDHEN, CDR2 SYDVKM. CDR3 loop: CASSLSGVLQPQHF. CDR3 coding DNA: TGTGCCAGCAGTTTGTCAGGGGTTTTGCAGCCCCAGCATTTT.

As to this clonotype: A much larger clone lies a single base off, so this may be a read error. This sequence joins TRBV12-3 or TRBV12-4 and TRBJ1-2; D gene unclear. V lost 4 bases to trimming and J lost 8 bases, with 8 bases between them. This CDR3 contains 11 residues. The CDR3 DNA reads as TGTGCCAGCAGTTCGGCCCCGGGCTACACCTTC. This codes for CASSSAPGYTF.

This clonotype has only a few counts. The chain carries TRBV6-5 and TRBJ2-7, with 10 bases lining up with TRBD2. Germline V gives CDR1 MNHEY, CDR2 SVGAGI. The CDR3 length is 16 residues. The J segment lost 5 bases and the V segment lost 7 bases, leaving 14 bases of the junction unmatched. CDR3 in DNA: TGTGCCAGCACCCCCCGGACTAGCGGACGCCGGAACGAGCAGTACTTC. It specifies CASTPRTSGRRNEQYF.

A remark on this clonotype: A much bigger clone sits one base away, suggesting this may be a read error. CDR3 nucleotide sequence: TGTGCCAGCGGCTCCCCGACTAGAAACGAGCAGTACTTC. It specifies CASGSPTRNEQYF. The chain is built from TRBV7-9 and TRBJ2-7, with D maybe TRBD2 (6 bases). The germline V gene has CDR1 SEHNR and CDR2 FQNEAQ (reference sequence). The V end was cut by 8 bases, the J end by 5 bases, with 16 bases between. There are 13 residues in the CDR3.

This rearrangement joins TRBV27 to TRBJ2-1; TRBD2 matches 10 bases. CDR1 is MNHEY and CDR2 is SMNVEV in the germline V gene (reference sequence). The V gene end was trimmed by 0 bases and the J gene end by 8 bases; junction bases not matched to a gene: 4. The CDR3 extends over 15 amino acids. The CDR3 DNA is TGTGCCAGCAGTTTATCTCTAGCGGGAGTCTATGAGCAGTTCTTC. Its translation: CASSLSLAGVYEQFF.

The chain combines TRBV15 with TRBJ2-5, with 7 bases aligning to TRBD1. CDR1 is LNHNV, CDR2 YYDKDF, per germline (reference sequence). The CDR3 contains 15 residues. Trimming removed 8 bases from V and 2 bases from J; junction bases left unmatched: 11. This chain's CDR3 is CATRHGDSGQETQYF. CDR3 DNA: TGTGCCACCCGACACGGGGACAGTGGACAAGAGACCCAGTACTTC.

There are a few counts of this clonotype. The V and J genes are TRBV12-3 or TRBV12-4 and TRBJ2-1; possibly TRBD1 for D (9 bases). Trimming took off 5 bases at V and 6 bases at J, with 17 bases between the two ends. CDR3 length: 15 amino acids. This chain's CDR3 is CASSREGQGLNEQFF. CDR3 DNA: TGTGCCAGCAGTCGGGAGGGACAGGGACTCAATGAGCAGTTCTTC.

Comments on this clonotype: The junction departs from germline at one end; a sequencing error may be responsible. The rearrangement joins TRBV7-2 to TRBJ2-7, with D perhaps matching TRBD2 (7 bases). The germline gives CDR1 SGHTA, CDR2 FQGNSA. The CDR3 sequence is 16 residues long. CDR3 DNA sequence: TGTGCCAGCAGCCCTGCGAGGGGGGGAGGGAACTACGCGCAGTACTTC. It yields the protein CASSPARGGGNYAQYF.

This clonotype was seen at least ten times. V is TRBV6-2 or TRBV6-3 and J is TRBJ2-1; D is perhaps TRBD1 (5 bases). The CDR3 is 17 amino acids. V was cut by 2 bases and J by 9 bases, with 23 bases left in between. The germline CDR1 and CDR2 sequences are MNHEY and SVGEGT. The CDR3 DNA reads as TGTGCCAGCAGTTACCCCGAATTAACAGGAGATCGAAGTGAGCAGTTCTTC. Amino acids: CASSYPELTGDRSEQFF.

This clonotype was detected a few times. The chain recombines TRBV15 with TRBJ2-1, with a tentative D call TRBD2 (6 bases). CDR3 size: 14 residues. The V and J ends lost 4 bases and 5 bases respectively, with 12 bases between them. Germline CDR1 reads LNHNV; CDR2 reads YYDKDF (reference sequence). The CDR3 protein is CATSTRDFNNEQFF. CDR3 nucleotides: TGTGCCACCAGCACCCGGGACTTCAACAATGAGCAGTTCTTC.

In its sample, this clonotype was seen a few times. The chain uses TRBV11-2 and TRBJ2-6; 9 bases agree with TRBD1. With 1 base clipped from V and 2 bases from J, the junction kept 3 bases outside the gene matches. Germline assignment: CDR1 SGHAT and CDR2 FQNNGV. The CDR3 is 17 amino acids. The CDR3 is CASSLGTGGAGANVLTF. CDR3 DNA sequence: TGTGCCAGCAGCTTAGGCACAGGGGGCGCTGGGGCCAACGTCCTGACTTTC. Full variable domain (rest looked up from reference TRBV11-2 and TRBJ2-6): EAGVAQSPRYKIIEKRQSVAFWCNPISGHATLYWYQQILGQGPKLLIQFQNNGVVDDSQLPKDRFSAERLKGVDSTLKIQPAKLEDSAVYLCASSLGTGGAGANVLTFGAGSRLTVL.

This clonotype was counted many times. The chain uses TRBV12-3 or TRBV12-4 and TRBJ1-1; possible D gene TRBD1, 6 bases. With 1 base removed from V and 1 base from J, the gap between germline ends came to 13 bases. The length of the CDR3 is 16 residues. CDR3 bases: TGTGCCAGCAGTTTAGGGGGTGGCAGGGGGAACACTGAAGCTTTCTTT. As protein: CASSLGGGRGNTEAFF.

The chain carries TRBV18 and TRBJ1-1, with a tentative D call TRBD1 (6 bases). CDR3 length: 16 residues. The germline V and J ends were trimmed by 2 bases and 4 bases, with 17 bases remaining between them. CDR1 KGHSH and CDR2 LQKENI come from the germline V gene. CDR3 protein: CASSPSGGGMVTEAFF. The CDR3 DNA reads TGTGCCAGCTCACCAAGTGGGGGCGGGATGGTCACTGAAGCTTTCTTT.

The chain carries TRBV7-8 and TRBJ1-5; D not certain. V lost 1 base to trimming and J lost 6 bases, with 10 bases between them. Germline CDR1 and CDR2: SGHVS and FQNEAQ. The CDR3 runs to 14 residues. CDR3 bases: TGTGCCAGCAGCTTAGGGACTGGAAGTCAGCCCCAGCATTTT. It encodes CASSLGTGSQPQHF.

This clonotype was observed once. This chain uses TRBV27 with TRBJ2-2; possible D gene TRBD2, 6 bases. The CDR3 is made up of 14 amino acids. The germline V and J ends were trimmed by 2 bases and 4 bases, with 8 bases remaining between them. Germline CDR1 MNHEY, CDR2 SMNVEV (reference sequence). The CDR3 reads CASSLGGTTGELFF. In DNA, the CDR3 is TGTGCCAGCAGTTTAGGAGGGACCACCGGGGAGCTGTTTTTT.

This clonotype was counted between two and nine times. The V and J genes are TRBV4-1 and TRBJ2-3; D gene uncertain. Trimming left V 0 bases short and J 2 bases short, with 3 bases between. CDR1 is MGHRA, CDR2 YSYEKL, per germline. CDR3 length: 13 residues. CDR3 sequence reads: CASSQDITDTQYF. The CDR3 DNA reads TGCGCCAGCAGCCAAGATATCACAGATACGCAGTATTTT.

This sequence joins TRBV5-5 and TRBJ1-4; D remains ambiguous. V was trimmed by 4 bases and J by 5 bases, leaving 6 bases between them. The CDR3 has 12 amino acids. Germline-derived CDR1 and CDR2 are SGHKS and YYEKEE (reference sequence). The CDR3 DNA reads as TGTGCCAGCAGCCGGAGAAATGAAAAACTGTTTTTT. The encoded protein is CASSRRNEKLFF. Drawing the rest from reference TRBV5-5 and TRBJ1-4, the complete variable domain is DAGVTQSPTHLIKTRGQQVTLRCSPISGHKSVSWYQQVLGQGPQFIFQYYEKEERGRGNFPDRFSARQFPNYSSELNVNALLLGDSALYLCASSRRNEKLFFGSGTQLSVL.